A single sample gave rise to the 10 T cell receptor beta chains below, sequenced in a study of blood T cell repertoires in COVID-19. Only in-frame clones appear in the TCRdb table, and some are missing; sequencing was by immunoSEQ multiplex PCR. The sample comprises approximately 73,000 clones, about 89% of which are singletons, and more than 1.5% rests with the top ten. The material sequenced was peripheral blood. The origin of the receptors is a woman aged 55-75 years with acute or convalescent COVID-19.

The J gene is TRBJ2-3, the V gene TRBV27; 8 bases align to TRBD1. This CDR3 spans 14 amino acids. The junction had 6 bases not matched to a gene; V was cut back by 6 bases and J by 4 bases. Germline V gene lookup returns CDR1 MNHEY and CDR2 SMNVEV (reference sequence). This chain's CDR3 is CASSGTGSPDTQYF. The CDR3 nucleotides read TGTGCCAGCAGCGGGACAGGTAGCCCAGATACGCAGTATTTT.

This clone was detected only a few times. This chain uses TRBV7-6 with TRBJ2-1, with 8 bases matching TRBD2. With 5 bases clipped from V and 6 bases from J, the junction kept 3 bases outside the gene matches. In germline, CDR1 is SGHVS, CDR2 FNYEAQ. CDR3 size: 13 residues. CDR3 sequence reads: CASSRGTSNEQFF. The CDR3 DNA is TGTGCCAGCAGCCGAGGGACTAGCAATGAGCAGTTCTTC.

The rearrangement joins TRBV28 to TRBJ1-1; 7 bases are shared with TRBD1. Germline assignment: CDR1 MDHEN and CDR2 SYDVKM. Trimming removed 2 bases from V and 1 base from J; junction bases left unmatched: 4. This CDR3 has 15 amino acids. CDR3: CASSLGGTENTEAFF. The CDR3 DNA reads as TGTGCCAGCAGTTTAGGAGGGACAGAGAACACTGAAGCTTTCTTT.

The chain employs TRBV6-4 and TRBJ1-3; TRBD1 matches 9 bases. This CDR3 region has 13 residues. The V gene end was trimmed by 10 bases and the J gene end by 0 bases; junction bases not matched to a gene: 1. Germline lookup yields CDR1 MRHNA and CDR2 SNTAGT. The CDR3 protein is CATDRGSGNTIYF. The CDR3 DNA reads as TGTGCCACGGACAGGGGCTCTGGAAACACCATATATTTT.

The genes are TRBV7-9 and TRBJ2-1; D not resolved. Germline lookup yields CDR1 SEHNR and CDR2 FQNEAQ (reference sequence). The CDR3 runs to 12 residues. Between the trimmed V and J ends, which lost 2 bases and 8 bases, there was a span of 7 bases. CDR3: CASSLPRDEQFF. The CDR3, as DNA: TGTGCCAGCAGCTTACCCCGGGATGAGCAGTTCTTC.

The V call is TRBV24-1, the J call TRBJ1-4; 10 bases match TRBD1. The germline V gene encodes CDR1 KGHDR and CDR2 SFDVKD. The CDR3 has 16 amino acids. Trimming removed 4 bases from V and 7 bases from J; junction bases left unmatched: 8. The CDR3 loop is CATSDSRQGASEKLFF. The CDR3 region has the DNA TGTGCCACCAGTGACTCGCGACAGGGGGCTAGTGAAAAACTGTTTTTT.

The chain employs TRBV9 and TRBJ1-2, with D perhaps matching TRBD1 (6 bases). The CDR3 runs to 15 residues. With 1 base removed from V and 5 bases from J, the gap between germline ends came to 15 bases. CDR1 and CDR2 (germline): SGDLS, YYNGEE. CDR3 sequence: CASSVTGQGLYGYTF. Written as DNA, the CDR3 is TGTGCCAGCAGCGTAACAGGGCAGGGTTTGTATGGCTACACCTTC.

The chain recombines TRBV7-6 with TRBJ2-1, with D perhaps matching TRBD1 (7 bases). Germline CDR1 SGHVS, CDR2 FNYEAQ. V gave up 3 bases and J gave up 3 bases, with 12 bases separating them. This CDR3 contains 15 residues. CDR3 DNA: TGTGCCAGCAGCTTGGGGCAGGGGGGCTACAATGAGCAGTTCTTC. This sequence encodes CASSLGQGGYNEQFF.

The genes are TRBV28 and TRBJ1-6; D is unclear. This CDR3 is built from 17 residues. Trimming took 5 bases from V and 0 from J, leaving 14 bases between them. Germline V gene lookup returns CDR1 MDHEN and CDR2 SYDVKM. The CDR3 spells CASSGTVLSSYNSPLHF. The CDR3 region has the DNA TGTGCCAGCAGTGGTACAGTCCTGAGCTCCTATAATTCACCCCTCCACTTT.

J is TRBJ1-1 and V is TRBV19, with D tentatively TRBD1 (5 bases). The CDR3 covers 18 residues. V lost 0 bases to trimming and J lost 4 bases, with 21 bases between them. Germline V lookup: CDR1 LNHDA, CDR2 SQIVND (reference sequence). CDR3 region: CASSIDGGDTGGGTEAFF. The CDR3 DNA reads as TGTGCCAGTAGTATAGATGGTGGAGATACCGGGGGTGGCACTGAAGCTTTCTTT.